Presented here are 32 T cell receptor beta chains from one specimen sequenced in a study of long-term antiretroviral therapy in people with HIV. They ran version v3.0 of the immunoSEQ assay at survey level. Generated by immunoSEQ multiplex PCR, the TCRdb table keeps only in-frame clones and is missing some. The data show approximately 14,000 clones, approximately 80% seen once. Material: unsorted PBMCs, obtained just before starting antiretroviral therapy. The source of these receptors is a man aged 35 to 55 with HIV.

This rearrangement joins TRBV19 to TRBJ2-7; 7 positions match TRBD1. The CDR3 is made up of 14 amino acids. V shed 5 bases and J 3 bases; nucleotides not matched to a gene: 7. The germline CDR1 and CDR2 sequences are LNHDA and SQIVND (reference sequence). CDR3 loop: CASSPGQTFYEQYF. In nucleotides, the CDR3 is TGTGCCAGTAGTCCGGGACAGACCTTCTACGAGCAGTACTTC.

The chain links TRBV5-1 to TRBJ2-7, with D tentatively TRBD1 or TRBD2 (5 bases each). V was trimmed by 5 bases and J by 3 bases, leaving 15 bases between them. The CDR3 covers 14 residues. Germline V gene data show CDR1 as SGHRS and CDR2 as YFSETQ. CDR3 nucleotides: TGCGCCAGCAGGAAGTCCGAGGGGAACTACGAGCAGTACTTC. Translating gives CASRKSEGNYEQYF.

This chain links TRBV4-1 with TRBJ1-5, with 7 bases fitting TRBD1. The CDR3 is made up of 15 amino acids. Germline assignment: CDR1 MGHRA and CDR2 YSYEKL. Trimming removed 3 bases from V and 2 bases from J; junction bases left unmatched: 4. The CDR3 sequence is CASSHDRAGNQPQHF. The CDR3, as DNA: TGCGCCAGCAGCCACGACAGGGCGGGCAATCAGCCCCAGCATTTT.

This clone is a singleton in its sample. This rearrangement joins TRBV23-1 to TRBJ2-7; 9 bases agree with TRBD1. TRBV23-1 is reported as an ORF; its role is uncertain. This CDR3 comprises 17 residues. V was clipped by 0 bases and J by 3 bases; unmatched bases: 9. In DNA form, the CDR3 reads TGCGCCAGCAGTCAATCAGGTAGCTGGACAGGGGACTACGAGCAGTACTTC. It yields the protein CASSQSGSWTGDYEQYF.

The chain is built from TRBV6-5 and TRBJ2-7, with D perhaps TRBD1 (6 bases). This CDR3 region has 13 residues. Trimming shortened V by 5 bases and J by 6 bases, and 14 bases separated the two germline ends. Looked up from germline, CDR1 is MNHEY and CDR2 is SVGAGI. Written as DNA, the CDR3 is TGTGCCAGCAGTCGCACAGGGTTGACCGAGCAGTACTTC. Amino acid sequence: CASSRTGLTEQYF.

The J gene is TRBJ1-6, the V gene TRBV5-6; tentatively, D is TRBD1 (5 bases). V gave up 1 base and J gave up 0 bases, with 11 bases separating them. The CDR3 runs 17 residues. The germline V gene encodes CDR1 SGHDT and CDR2 YYEEEE. CDR3 DNA sequence: TGTGCCAGCAGCTTGAGGGGAACCTCCTCCTATAATTCACCCCTCCACTTT. As protein: CASSLRGTSSYNSPLHF.

V is TRBV5-4 and J is TRBJ1-3, with 9 nucleotides matching TRBD1. The germline CDR1 and CDR2 sequences are SGHNT and YYREEE (reference sequence). The CDR3 has 18 residues. The V and J ends lost 3 bases and 2 bases, in that order; junction bases with no gene match: 12. CDR3 in amino acids: CASSSSPKTGGTGNTIYF. CDR3 in DNA: TGTGCCAGCAGCTCGTCACCGAAGACAGGGGGGACTGGAAACACCATATATTTT.

This clone was detected only once. The chain employs TRBV28 and TRBJ2-7, with 9 bases aligning to TRBD1. The CDR3 spans 13 residues. The V and J ends lost 10 bases and 1 base, in that order; junction bases with no gene match: 5. Per the germline V gene, CDR1 is MDHEN and CDR2 is SYDVKM. The CDR3 bases are TGTGCCACAGAGACAGGGGGATCCTACGAGCAGTACTTC. Translating gives CATETGGSYEQYF.

V and J are TRBV7-8 and TRBJ2-5; D is unclear. In germline, CDR1 is SGHVS, CDR2 FQNEAQ. The CDR3 is 15 amino acids. Trimming pared 2 bases from V and 5 bases from J, leaving 15 bases between. CDR3 in amino acids: CASSLHAQNSETQYF. The CDR3 DNA follows: TGTGCCAGCAGCTTACACGCCCAGAATTCTGAGACCCAGTACTTC.

The V gene is TRBV7-6, the J gene TRBJ2-1; TRBD1 matches 8 bases. Looked up from germline, CDR1 is SGHVS and CDR2 is FNYEAQ. The CDR3 loop spans 15 amino acids. After removal of 4 bases from V and 6 bases from J, the junction contained 8 bases not matched to a gene. The CDR3 DNA follows: TGTGCCAGCAGCTCCCCGCAGGGGGCGCGCAATGAGCAGTTCTTC. Its translation: CASSSPQGARNEQFF.

This sequence joins TRBV30 and TRBJ2-1; D call uncertain. The CDR3 has 16 amino acids. Germline CDR1 reads GTSNPN; CDR2 reads SVGIG (reference sequence). The V and J ends lost 0 bases and 0 bases respectively, with 12 bases between them. For the CDR3, the DNA is TGTGCCTGGAGTGTACCTTCGGCGGACTCCTACAATGAGCAGTTCTTC. Protein: CAWSVPSADSYNEQFF.

This chain joins TRBV19 and TRBJ2-3, with TRBD2 matching 11 bases. V shed 7 bases, J shed 2 bases, and the junction held 11 bases outside the gene matches. Germline V gives CDR1 LNHDA, CDR2 SQIVND (reference sequence). The CDR3 covers 17 residues. The DNA for the CDR3 is TGTGCCAGTAAGGTGACTAGCGGGGAAACCAACACAGATACGCAGTATTTT. It codes for CASKVTSGETNTDTQYF.

This clone has more than one count but fewer than ten. The chain carries TRBV11-2 and TRBJ1-2, with D maybe TRBD1 (6 bases). CDR1 is SGHAT and CDR2 is FQNNGV in the germline V gene. The CDR3 spans 13 residues. V was trimmed by 5 bases and J by 2 bases, leaving 9 bases between them. This chain's CDR3 is CASSPDRNYGYTF. The CDR3 nucleotides read TGTGCCAGCAGCCCTGACAGGAACTATGGCTACACCTTC. Supplemented by reference TRBV11-2 and TRBJ1-2, the full variable domain reads EAGVAQSPRYKIIEKRQSVAFWCNPISGHATLYWYQQILGQGPKLLIQFQNNGVVDDSQLPKDRFSAERLKGVDSTLKIQPAKLEDSAVYLCASSPDRNYGYTFGSGTRLTVV.

The chain uses TRBV6-5 and TRBJ2-7; 8 nucleotides align to TRBD1. Looked up from germline, CDR1 is MNHEY and CDR2 is SVGAGI. The CDR3 is made up of 16 amino acids. V shed 4 bases, J shed 6 bases, and the junction held 14 bases outside the gene matches. This CDR3 is CASSSGQGIIPSEQYF. CDR3 DNA sequence: TGTGCCAGCAGTTCCGGACAGGGCATCATCCCCTCCGAGCAGTACTTC.

The chain uses TRBV7-8 and TRBJ1-1, with a possible D match to TRBD1 (6 bases). The germline V and J ends were trimmed by 0 bases and 5 bases, with 13 bases remaining between them. CDR3 size: 15 residues. Germline-derived CDR1 and CDR2 are SGHVS and FQNEAQ. CDR3 amino acids: CASSLARGLRTEAFF. CDR3 nucleotides: TGTGCCAGCAGCTTAGCACGGGGGCTGAGGACTGAAGCTTTCTTT.

This chain links TRBV27 with TRBJ1-1, with a weak D call TRBD1 (5 bases). The CDR3 consists of 15 residues. CDR1 and CDR2 from the germline V gene are MNHEY and SMNVEV (reference sequence). Trimming removed 5 bases from V and 5 bases from J, with 18 bases in between. The CDR3 here is CASSHLLGLRTEAFF. DNA of the CDR3: TGTGCCAGCAGTCACCTTCTGGGGCTTAGGACTGAAGCTTTCTTT.

This chain links TRBV2 with TRBJ1-3; a possible D gene is TRBD1 (5 bases). Germline-derived CDR1 and CDR2 are SNHLY and FYNNEI. The V gene lost 8 bases and the J gene lost 0 bases, with 8 bases spanning the gap. CDR3 length: 13 residues. The CDR3 spells CASGQGSGNTIYF. In nucleotides, the CDR3 is TGTGCCAGCGGGCAGGGCTCTGGAAACACCATATATTTT.

J is TRBJ1-2 and V is TRBV6-5, with a weak D call TRBD1 (5 bases). V dropped 2 bases and J dropped 2 bases, with 12 bases sitting between them. Germline CDR1 is MNHEY and CDR2 is SVGAGI. The CDR3 length is 15 residues. The CDR3 sequence is CASSYAGNPNYGYTF. The CDR3 DNA is TGTGCCAGCAGTTACGCAGGGAACCCCAACTATGGCTACACCTTC.

The gene calls are TRBV2 and TRBJ2-3; possibly TRBD1 for D (5 bases). The CDR3 has 14 amino acids. Germline CDR1 is SNHLY and CDR2 is FYNNEI. The V end was cut by 3 bases, the J end by 6 bases, with 13 bases between. The CDR3 sequence: CASSDSWGRDTQYF. The DNA of the CDR3 is TGTGCCAGCAGTGACTCTTGGGGCCGGGATACGCAGTATTTT.

The V call is TRBV19, the J call TRBJ2-3, with 9 bases fitting TRBD1. Germline V CDR1 and CDR2: LNHDA, SQIVND (reference sequence). The CDR3 runs 15 residues. V gave up 6 bases and J gave up 3 bases; unmatched junction bases: 7. The CDR3 DNA sequence: TGTGCCAGTAGCCTACAGGGGGCAAGAACAGATACGCAGTATTTT. Translated, it gives CASSLQGARTDTQYF.

The rearrangement joins TRBV6-1 to TRBJ2-2, with a possible D match to TRBD2 (6 bases). Looked up from germline, CDR1 is MNHNS and CDR2 is SASEGT. This CDR3 is 18 amino acids long. V gave up 0 bases and J gave up 2 bases, with 16 bases separating them. The CDR3 DNA reads as TGTGCCAGCAGTGAAGCTCTAATGGGGGGAGCAAACACCGGGGAGCTGTTTTTT. It translates to CASSEALMGGANTGELFF.

This chain connects TRBV9 to TRBJ1-2, with 9 positions matching TRBD1. This CDR3 spans 15 amino acids. Germline loops: CDR1 SGDLS, CDR2 YYNGEE. With 4 bases clipped from V and 2 bases from J, the junction kept 6 bases outside the gene matches. CDR3 bases: TGTGCCAGCAGCTTGCGGACAGGGGAGAACTATGGCTACACCTTC. Amino acid sequence: CASSLRTGENYGYTF.

The chain employs TRBV5-4 and TRBJ2-1; TRBD1 or TRBD2 may be the D gene (5 bases each). The CDR3 spans 18 residues. The ends were cut back, 0 bases at V and 0 bases at J, with 16 bases in the middle. Germline values: CDR1 SGHNT, CDR2 YYREEE (reference sequence). The CDR3 DNA reads as TGTGCCAGCAGCTTGGCCTGGGGACCCACAAGCTCCTACAATGAGCAGTTCTTC. Translation: CASSLAWGPTSSYNEQFF.

This clone has only a few counts. The gene calls are TRBV10-3 and TRBJ2-7; TRBD1 agrees at 7 bases. The CDR3 has 15 amino acids. From germline, CDR1 is ENHRY and CDR2 SYGVKD. Trimming removed 6 bases from V and 1 base from J; junction bases left unmatched: 9. The CDR3 loop is CAIREKTGQSYEQYF. In nucleotides, the CDR3 is TGTGCCATCAGGGAAAAAACGGGACAGTCCTACGAGCAGTACTTC.

This clone was recorded once. The chain joins TRBV2 to TRBJ1-1; TRBD1 is a possible D gene (5 bases). The germline gives CDR1 SNHLY, CDR2 FYNNEI. V lost 4 bases and J 4 bases, leaving 13 bases between the germline ends. The CDR3 consists of 14 residues. CDR3 in amino acids: CASSVKRGGTEAFF. CDR3 nucleotide sequence: TGTGCCAGCAGTGTAAAAAGGGGTGGCACTGAAGCTTTCTTT.

The chain employs TRBV11-1 and TRBJ2-7; D gene ambiguous. The ends were cut back, 2 bases at V and 0 bases at J, with 5 bases in the middle. CDR3 size: 13 residues. The germline gives CDR1 SGHAT, CDR2 FQDESV (reference sequence). This CDR3 is CASSLSSSYEQYF. In nucleotides, the CDR3 is TGTGCCAGCAGCTTATCAAGCTCCTACGAGCAGTACTTC.

This sequence joins TRBV10-3 and TRBJ1-2; D remains unclear. The CDR3 extends over 13 amino acids. Per the germline V gene, CDR1 is ENHRY and CDR2 is SYGVKD. The germline V and J ends were trimmed by 4 bases and 10 bases, with 16 bases remaining between them. The CDR3 loop is CAISATNGPNYTF. In nucleotides, the CDR3 is TGTGCCATCAGTGCCACCAATGGACCCAACTACACCTTC.

The CDR3 bases are TGTGCCACCAGCACAGGACAGTCCCCCTACGAGCAGTACTTC. Its translation: CATSTGQSPYEQYF. This rearrangement joins TRBV15 to TRBJ2-7, with D tentatively TRBD1 (6 bases). The CDR3 has 14 amino acids. Germline CDR1 LNHNV, CDR2 YYDKDF (reference sequence). Trimming pared 4 bases from V and 2 bases from J, leaving 12 bases between.

CDR3 protein: CASSGQRSNYGYTF. The CDR3 DNA reads TGTGCCAGCAGCGGACAGCGGTCTAACTATGGCTACACCTTC. The gene calls are TRBV2 and TRBJ1-2, with D possibly being TRBD1 (6 bases). Germline CDR1 is SNHLY and CDR2 is FYNNEI. Trimming left V 6 bases short and J 0 bases short, with 11 bases between. The CDR3 has 14 amino acids.

Only one count was recorded for this clone. The V call is TRBV21-1, the J call TRBJ2-1; TRBD2, as called in the table, went unchecked against the DNA. TRBV21-1 is an annotated pseudogene. This CDR3 has 10 amino acids. The CDR3 DNA reads as TGTGCCAGCAGCAAAGGGAGGGGGTTCTTC. Amino acid sequence: CASSKGRGFF.

In this sample, this clone turned up once. The genes are TRBV4-1 and TRBJ1-5; D is undetermined. The CDR3 has 14 amino acids. Trimming removed 0 bases from V and 1 base from J, with 4 bases in between. Germline V gene data show CDR1 as MGHRA and CDR2 as YSYEKL. CDR3 coding DNA: TGCGCCAGCAGCCAAGACAGGAGCAATCAGCCCCAGCATTTT. Residues: CASSQDRSNQPQHF.

The chain joins TRBV19 to TRBJ1-4; perhaps TRBD1 as D (5 bases). V was shortened by 3 bases and J by 8 bases, with 13 bases between the two germline ends. From germline, CDR1 is LNHDA and CDR2 SQIVND (reference sequence). The CDR3 is 14 amino acids. Here the CDR3 reads CASSIRGFMEKLFF. In DNA form, the CDR3 reads TGTGCCAGTAGTATTCGGGGGTTTATGGAAAAACTGTTTTTT.